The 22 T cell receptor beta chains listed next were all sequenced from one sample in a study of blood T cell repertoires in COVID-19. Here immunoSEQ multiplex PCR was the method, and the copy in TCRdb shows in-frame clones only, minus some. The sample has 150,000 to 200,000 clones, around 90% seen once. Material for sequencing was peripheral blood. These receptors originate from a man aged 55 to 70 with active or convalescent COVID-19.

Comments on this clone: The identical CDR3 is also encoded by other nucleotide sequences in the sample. CDR3 in amino acids: CASSSQETQYF. CDR3 DNA: TGTGCCAGCAGCTCACAGGAGACCCAGTACTTC. The chain joins TRBV11-2 to TRBJ2-5; D uncertain. This CDR3 is 11 amino acids long. Trimming stripped 4 bases from V and 5 bases from J, with 5 bases between. Germline loops: CDR1 SGHAT, CDR2 FQNNGV.

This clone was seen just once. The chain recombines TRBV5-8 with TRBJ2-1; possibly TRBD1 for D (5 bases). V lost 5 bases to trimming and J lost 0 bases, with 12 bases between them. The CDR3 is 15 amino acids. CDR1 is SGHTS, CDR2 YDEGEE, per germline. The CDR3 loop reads CASSFNRLSYNEQFF. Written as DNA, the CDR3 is TGTGCCAGCAGTTTTAACAGGCTCTCCTACAATGAGCAGTTCTTC. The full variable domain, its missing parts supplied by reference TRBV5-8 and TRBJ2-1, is EAGVTQSPTHLIKTRGQQATLRCSPISGHTSVYWYQQALGLGLQFLLWYDEGEERNRGNFPPRFSGRQFPNYSSELNVNALELEDSALYLCASSFNRLSYNEQFFGPGTRLTVL.

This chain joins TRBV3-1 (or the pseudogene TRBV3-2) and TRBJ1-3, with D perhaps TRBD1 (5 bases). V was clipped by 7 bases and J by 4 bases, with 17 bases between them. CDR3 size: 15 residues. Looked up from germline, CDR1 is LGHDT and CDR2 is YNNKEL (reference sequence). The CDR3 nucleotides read TGTGCCAGCATCGGGGACTCTTTGTCAGGAAACACCATATATTTT. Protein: CASIGDSLSGNTIYF.

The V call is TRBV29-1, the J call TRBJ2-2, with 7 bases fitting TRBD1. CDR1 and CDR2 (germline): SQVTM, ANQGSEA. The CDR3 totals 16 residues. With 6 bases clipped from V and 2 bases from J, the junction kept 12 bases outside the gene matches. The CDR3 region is CSVPGPRTGNTGELFF. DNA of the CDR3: TGCAGCGTCCCCGGTCCCCGGACAGGTAACACCGGGGAGCTGTTTTTT.

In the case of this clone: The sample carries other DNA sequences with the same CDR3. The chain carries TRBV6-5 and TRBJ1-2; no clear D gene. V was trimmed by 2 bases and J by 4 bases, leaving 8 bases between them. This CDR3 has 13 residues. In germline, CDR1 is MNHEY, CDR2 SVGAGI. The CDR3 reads CASSYGHTYGYTF. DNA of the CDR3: TGTGCCAGCAGTTACGGCCACACCTATGGCTACACCTTC.

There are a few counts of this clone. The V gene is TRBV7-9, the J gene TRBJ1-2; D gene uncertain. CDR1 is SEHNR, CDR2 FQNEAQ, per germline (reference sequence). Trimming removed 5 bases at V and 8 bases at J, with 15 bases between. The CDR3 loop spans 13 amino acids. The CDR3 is CASSQDRVLGYTF. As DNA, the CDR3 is TGTGCCAGCAGCCAAGACCGGGTTTTGGGCTACACCTTC. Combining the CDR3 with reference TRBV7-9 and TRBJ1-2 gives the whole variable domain DTGVSQNPRHKITKRGQNVTFRCDPISEHNRLYWYRQTLGQGPEFLTYFQNEAQLEKSRLLSDRFSAERPKGSFSTLEIQRTEQGDSAMYLCASSQDRVLGYTFGSGTRLTVV.

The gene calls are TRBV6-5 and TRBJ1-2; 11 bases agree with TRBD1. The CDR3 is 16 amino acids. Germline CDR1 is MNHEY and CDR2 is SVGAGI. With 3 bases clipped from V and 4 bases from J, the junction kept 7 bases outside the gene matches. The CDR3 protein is CASSYSGTGGSYGYTF. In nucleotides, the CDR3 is TGTGCCAGCAGTTATTCCGGGACAGGGGGTTCCTATGGCTACACCTTC.

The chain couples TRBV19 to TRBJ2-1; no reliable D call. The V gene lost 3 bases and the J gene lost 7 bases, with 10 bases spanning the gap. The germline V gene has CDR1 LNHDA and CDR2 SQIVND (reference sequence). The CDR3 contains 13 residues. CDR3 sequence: CASSIGRANEQFF. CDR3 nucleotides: TGTGCCAGTAGTATTGGGCGCGCGAATGAGCAGTTCTTC.

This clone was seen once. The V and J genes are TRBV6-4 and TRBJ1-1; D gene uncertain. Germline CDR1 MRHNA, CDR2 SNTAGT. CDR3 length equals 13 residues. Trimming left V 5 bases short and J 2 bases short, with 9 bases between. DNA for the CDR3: TGTGCCAGCAGTTTTTCGGGAAACACTGAAGCTTTCTTT. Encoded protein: CASSFSGNTEAFF.

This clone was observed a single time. The CDR3 loop reads CASSYSTGHQPQHF. The CDR3 bases are TGTGCCAGCAGTTACTCGACAGGGCATCAGCCCCAGCATTTT. The gene calls are TRBV6-5 and TRBJ1-5; 7 bases fit TRBD1. V gave up 0 bases and J gave up 5 bases; unmatched junction bases: 1. The germline gives CDR1 MNHEY, CDR2 SVGAGI. The CDR3 is 14 amino acids.

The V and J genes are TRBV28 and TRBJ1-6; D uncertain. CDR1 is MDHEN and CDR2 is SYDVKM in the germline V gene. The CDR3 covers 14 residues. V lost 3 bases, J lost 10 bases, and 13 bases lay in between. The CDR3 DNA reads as TGTGCCAGCAGTTTCGGGGTGGTAGGCTCACCCCTCCACTTT. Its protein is CASSFGVVGSPLHF.

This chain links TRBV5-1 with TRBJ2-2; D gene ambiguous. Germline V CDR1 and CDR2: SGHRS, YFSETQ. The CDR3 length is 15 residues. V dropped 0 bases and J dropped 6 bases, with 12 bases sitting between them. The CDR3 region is CASSLGSGRAGELFF. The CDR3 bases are TGCGCCAGCAGCTTGGGTTCGGGTCGGGCCGGGGAGCTGTTTTTT. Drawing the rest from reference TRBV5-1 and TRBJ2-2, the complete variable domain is KAGVTQTPRYLIKTRGQQVTLSCSPISGHRSVSWYQQTPGQGLQFLFEYFSETQRNKGNFPGRFSGRQFSNSRSEMNVSTLELGDSALYLCASSLGSGRAGELFFGEGSRLTVL.

The CDR3 loop reads CASSYSDSRWYGYTF. For the CDR3, the DNA is TGTGCCAGCAGTTACTCCGACAGCCGTTGGTATGGCTACACCTTC. The chain joins TRBV6-5 to TRBJ1-2, with D possibly matching TRBD1 (5 bases). Trimming removed 0 bases at V and 5 bases at J, with 13 bases between. The CDR3 sequence is 15 residues long. CDR1 is MNHEY and CDR2 is SVGAGI in the germline V gene.

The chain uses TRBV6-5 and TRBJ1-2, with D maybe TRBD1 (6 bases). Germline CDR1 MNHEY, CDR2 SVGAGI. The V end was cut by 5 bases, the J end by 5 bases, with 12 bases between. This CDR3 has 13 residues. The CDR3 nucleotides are TGTGCCAGCAGTCCAGGGGTTAGATATGGCTACACCTTC. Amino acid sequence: CASSPGVRYGYTF.

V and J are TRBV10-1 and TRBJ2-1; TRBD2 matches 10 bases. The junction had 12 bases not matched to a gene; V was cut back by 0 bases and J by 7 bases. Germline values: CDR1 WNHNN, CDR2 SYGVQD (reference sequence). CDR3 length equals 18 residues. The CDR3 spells CASSESGGVWTSGNEQFF. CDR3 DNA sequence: TGCGCCAGCAGTGAGTCGGGGGGGGTATGGACTAGCGGAAATGAGCAGTTCTTC.

The CDR3 DNA is TGTGCCAGCATTAGACTAGCGGGAGCAGAGACCCAGTACTTC. Protein sequence: CASIRLAGAETQYF. The V call is TRBV2, the J call TRBJ2-5, with 12 bases matching TRBD2. CDR1 and CDR2 from the germline V gene are SNHLY and FYNNEI. The trim removed 7 bases at V and 4 bases at J, leaving 4 bases unmatched. CDR3 length equals 14 residues.

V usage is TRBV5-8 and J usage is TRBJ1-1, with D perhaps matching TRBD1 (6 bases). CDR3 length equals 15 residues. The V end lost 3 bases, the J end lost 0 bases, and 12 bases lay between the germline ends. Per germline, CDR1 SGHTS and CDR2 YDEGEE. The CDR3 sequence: CASSSLGQMNTEAFF. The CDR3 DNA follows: TGTGCCAGCAGCTCATTAGGACAGATGAACACTGAAGCTTTCTTT. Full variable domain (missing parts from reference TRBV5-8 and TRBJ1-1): EAGVTQSPTHLIKTRGQQATLRCSPISGHTSVYWYQQALGLGLQFLLWYDEGEERNRGNFPPRFSGRQFPNYSSELNVNALELEDSALYLCASSSLGQMNTEAFFGQGTRLTVV.

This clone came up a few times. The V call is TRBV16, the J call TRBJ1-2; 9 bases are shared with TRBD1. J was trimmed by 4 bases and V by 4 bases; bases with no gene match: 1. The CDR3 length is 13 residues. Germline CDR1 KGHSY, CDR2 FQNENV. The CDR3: CASSRTGVYGYTF. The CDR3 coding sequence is TGTGCCAGCAGCCGGACAGGGGTCTATGGCTACACCTTC.

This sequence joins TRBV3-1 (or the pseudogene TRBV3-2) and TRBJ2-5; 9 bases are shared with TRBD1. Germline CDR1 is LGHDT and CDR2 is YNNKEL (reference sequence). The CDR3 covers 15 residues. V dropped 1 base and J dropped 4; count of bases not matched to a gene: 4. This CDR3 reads CASSQVTGGLETQYF. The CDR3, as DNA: TGTGCCAGCAGCCAAGTGACAGGGGGTTTAGAGACCCAGTACTTC.

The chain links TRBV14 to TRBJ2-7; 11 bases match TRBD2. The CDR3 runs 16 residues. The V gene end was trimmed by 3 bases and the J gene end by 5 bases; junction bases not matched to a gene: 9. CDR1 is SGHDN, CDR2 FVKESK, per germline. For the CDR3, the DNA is TGTGCCAGCAGCCAGAGTATAGCGGGGGGGATGAACGAGCAGTACTTC. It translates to CASSQSIAGGMNEQYF.

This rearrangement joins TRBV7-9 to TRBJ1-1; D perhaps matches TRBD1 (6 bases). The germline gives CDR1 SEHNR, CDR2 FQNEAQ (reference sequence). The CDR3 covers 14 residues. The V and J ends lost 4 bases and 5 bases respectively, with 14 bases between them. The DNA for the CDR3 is TGTGCCAGCAGCTCCCAGGACAGCCGAACTGAAGCTTTCTTT. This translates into CASSSQDSRTEAFF.

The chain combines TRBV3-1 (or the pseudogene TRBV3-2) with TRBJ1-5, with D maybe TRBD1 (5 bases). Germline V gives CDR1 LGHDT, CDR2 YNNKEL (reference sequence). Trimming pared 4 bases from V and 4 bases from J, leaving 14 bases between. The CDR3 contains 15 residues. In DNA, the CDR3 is TGTGCCAGCAGCCCGTCCGGGACTTCTAATCAGCCCCAGCATTTT. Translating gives CASSPSGTSNQPQHF.